A selection of T cell receptor beta chains follows, all from one sample in a study of cytomegalovirus exposure and HLA in healthy donors. Sequencing was performed with immunoSEQ multiplex PCR; in TCRdb, only in-frame clones are kept and a portion is missing. The sample holds 90,000 to 150,000 clones, approximately 90% seen once. The material sequenced was PBMCs. The source of these receptors is a woman aged 18-29 years in good health and CMV-seropositive. The CDR3 runs from the conserved cysteine through the conserved F or W. The D gene is left open where the match is weak. Only some rows state a clone size, as once, few, many or a class for expanded clones.

TRBD2,TRBV5-1,.,TRBJ2-2,CASSLDSGRTGELFF,TGCGCCAGCAGCTTGGACAGCGGGAGAACCGGGGAGCTGTTTTTT
TRBD1,TRBV18,.,TRBJ1-5,CASSRTGDPNQPQHF,TGTGCCAGCTCCCGGACAGGGGATCCCAATCAGCCCCAGCATTTT
TRBD1,TRBV2,.,TRBJ2-1,CAGPDRVNEQFF,TGTGCCGGACCCGACAGGGTCAATGAGCAGTTCTTC
.,TRBV7-2,.,TRBJ1-2,CASSPGTTLGYTF,TGTGCCAGCAGTCCCGGGACAACCCTAGGCTACACCTTC
TRBD1,TRBV18,.,TRBJ1-5,CASSPAGTGNPQPQHF,TGTGCCAGCTCACCGGCCGGGACAGGAAACCCTCAGCCCCAGCATTTT
.,TRBV2,few,TRBJ1-1,CASIREVNTEAFF,TGTGCCAGCATTCGGGAGGTAAACACTGAAGCTTTCTTT
.,TRBV6-1,.,TRBJ1-5,CASSTGQANQPQHF,TGTGCCAGCAGCACTGGGCAGGCTAATCAGCCCCAGCATTTT
.,TRBV7-9,.,TRBJ1-1,CASSLGSTEAFF,TGTGCCAGCAGCTTAGGTTCTACTGAAGCTTTCTTT
.,TRBV5-1,.,TRBJ1-5,CASSWAGGQGQPQHF,TGCGCCAGCAGCTGGGCGGGGGGGCAGGGTCAGCCCCAGCATTTT
.,TRBV7-2,.,TRBJ2-7,CASSLDYSSYEQYF,TGTGCCAGCAGCTTAGATTACAGCTCCTACGAGCAGTACTTC
.,TRBV10-1,.,TRBJ2-3,CASSESAGASTDTQYF,TGCGCCAGCAGTGAGTCGGCGGGGGCCTCCACAGATACGCAGTATTTT
TRBD1,TRBV6-5,.,TRBJ1-5,CASRTGTGKGQPQHF,TGTGCCAGCAGGACCGGGACAGGGAAGGGTCAGCCCCAGCATTTT
.,TRBV7-8,.,TRBJ2-2,CASSQGGGMYGELFF,TGTGCCAGCAGCCAGGGAGGGGGAATGTACGGGGAGCTGTTTTTT
TRBD1,TRBV15,.,TRBJ2-1,CATSRGDRGRSYNEQFF,TGTGCCACCAGCAGAGGGGACAGGGGACGCTCCTACAATGAGCAGTTCTTC
TRBD1,TRBV6-5,.,TRBJ1-2,CASSNDHRGHGGYTF,TGTGCCAGCAGTAACGATCACAGGGGGCACGGTGGCTACACCTTC
TRBD2,TRBV4-1,.,TRBJ2-5,CASSQAAWTSGRKQETQYF,TGCGCCAGCAGCCAAGCCGCATGGACTAGCGGGAGGAAACAAGAGACCCAGTACTTC
.,TRBV7-8,.,TRBJ2-3,CASSLGGQYTDTQYF,TGTGCCAGCAGCCTTGGAGGACAGTACACAGATACGCAGTATTTT
.,TRBV19,.,TRBJ1-3,CASSIGSTGSGNTIYF,TGTGCCAGTAGTATTGGTAGTACCGGCTCTGGAAACACCATATATTTT
.,TRBV6-1,.,TRBJ1-5,CASNRQDQPQHF,TGTGCCAGCAATAGACAGGATCAGCCCCAGCATTTT
.,TRBV27,.,TRBJ2-3,CASSLSVSDTQYF,TGTGCCAGCAGTTTATCTGTCTCAGATACGCAGTATTTT
.,TRBV7-9,.,TRBJ2-2,CASSSGPPDWGHTGELFF,TGTGCCAGCAGCTCTGGACCCCCCGATTGGGGGCACACCGGGGAGCTGTTTTTT
TRBD1,TRBV2,.,TRBJ2-4,CASSIRGAKNIQYF,TGTGCCAGCAGCATCAGGGGGGCCAAAAACATTCAGTACTTC
.,TRBV7-2,.,TRBJ1-2,CASSFRGQAGLGYTF,TGTGCCAGCAGCTTCCGCGGTCAAGCGGGGCTCGGCTACACCTTC
.,TRBV2,.,TRBJ1-1,CASSEDTVNTEAFF,TGTGCCAGCAGTGAGGACACCGTGAACACTGAAGCTTTCTTT
.,TRBV10-3,.,TRBJ2-1,CAISQGFYNEQFF,TGTGCCATCAGTCAGGGGTTCTACAATGAGCAGTTCTTC
TRBD2,TRBV7-2,.,TRBJ2-3,CASSLALAGGGDTQYF,TGTGCCAGCAGCTTAGCCCTAGCGGGAGGAGGAGATACGCAGTATTTT
TRBD1,TRBV5-1,.,TRBJ1-2,CASSVGDRAYGYTF,TGCGCCAGCAGCGTGGGAGACAGGGCCTATGGCTACACCTTC
TRBD1,TRBV4-3,.,TRBJ2-1,CASSQTDRARDEQFF,TGCGCCAGCAGCCAAACGGACAGGGCCCGAGATGAGCAGTTCTTC
.,TRBV4-1,.,TRBJ1-2,CASSPIAGNGYTF,TGCGCCAGCAGCCCCATCGCAGGAAATGGCTACACCTTC
.,TRBV2,few,TRBJ2-1,CASSDERAPYNEQFF,TGTGCCAGCAGTGATGAGCGGGCACCTTACAATGAGCAGTTCTTC
.,TRBV27,.,TRBJ1-5,CASSYTINQPQHF,TGTGCCAGCAGTTACACCATCAATCAGCCCCAGCATTTT
.,TRBV10-3,.,TRBJ2-1,CAISEGAGSYNEQFF,TGTGCCATCAGTGAAGGGGCAGGGTCATACAATGAGCAGTTCTTC
TRBD2,TRBV6-5,few,TRBJ2-5,CASSYEAGGPRETQYF,TGTGCCAGCAGTTACGAGGCGGGAGGGCCTCGAGAGACCCAGTACTTC
.,TRBV5-6,.,TRBJ1-1,CASLWGRGTEAFF,TGTGCCAGCTTATGGGGGCGTGGCACTGAAGCTTTCTTT
TRBD1,TRBV5-1,.,TRBJ1-1,CASSLQGVNMNTEAFF,TGCGCCAGCAGTCTACAGGGGGTTAATATGAACACTGAAGCTTTCTTT
TRBD1,TRBV5-1,.,TRBJ2-2,CASTWTGLNTGELFF,TGCGCCAGCACCTGGACAGGGCTAAACACCGGGGAGCTGTTTTTT
.,TRBV19,.,TRBJ1-2,CASSLFREGGYTF,TGTGCCAGTAGTCTCTTCAGGGAAGGAGGCTACACCTTC
TRBD1,TRBV5-1,.,TRBJ1-5,CASSSTGKSNQPQHF,TGCGCCAGCAGCTCGACAGGGAAAAGTAATCAGCCCCAGCATTTT
TRBD1,TRBV4-2,few,TRBJ1-2,CASSHDARDSGYTF,TGTGCCAGCAGCCACGACGCGCGGGACAGTGGCTACACCTTC
TRBD1,TRBV5-6,.,TRBJ1-2,CASSLTGQGLYGYTF,TGTGCCAGCAGCTTGACCGGACAGGGGCTCTATGGCTACACCTTC
TRBD1,TRBV10-3,few,TRBJ1-2,CATRTGGGYGYTF,TGTGCCACCCGGACAGGGGGCGGCTATGGCTACACCTTC
.,TRBV7-6,.,TRBJ1-2,CASSSLDTF,TGTGCCAGCAGCTCACTGGACACCTTC
.,TRBV19,.,TRBJ1-2,CASSGAGAANYGYTF,TGTGCCAGTAGTGGGGCTGGGGCCGCTAACTATGGCTACACCTTC
TRBD1,TRBV6-1,.,TRBJ1-6,CAIRTGNSPLHF,TGTGCCATCCGGACAGGCAATTCACCCCTCCACTTT
TRBD1,TRBV10-3,.,TRBJ1-1,CATGTGDATYTEAFF,TGTGCCACAGGTACAGGGGATGCCACATACACTGAAGCTTTCTTT
.,TRBV13,.,TRBJ2-3,CASRRGAPSTDTQYF,TGTGCCAGCAGACGGGGGGCCCCTAGCACAGATACGCAGTATTTT
TRBD1,TRBV15,once,TRBJ2-3,CATSRGQGPPDTQYF,TGTGCCACCAGCAGGGGACAGGGCCCCCCAGATACGCAGTATTTT
TRBD1,TRBV2,.,TRBJ1-2,CASSQTGFFGYTF,TGTGCCAGCAGTCAGACAGGGTTCTTTGGCTACACCTTC
TRBD2,TRBV5-8,.,TRBJ2-1,CASRPGLAGDNEQFF,TGTGCCAGCAGGCCCGGACTAGCGGGAGATAATGAGCAGTTCTTC
.,TRBV29-1,.,TRBJ1-2,CSALGGYGYTF,TGCAGCGCCCTCGGAGGCTATGGCTACACCTTC
.,TRBV10-3,.,TRBJ1-1,CAIGEVATEAFF,TGTGCCATAGGGGAGGTAGCGACTGAAGCTTTCTTT